These 18 T cell receptor beta chains came from one sample sequenced in a study of cytomegalovirus exposure and HLA in healthy donors. Vbeta (60) and Jbeta (13) primers were used in the PCR. The protocol was immunoSEQ multiplex PCR, while the TCRdb copy is restricted to in-frame clones and leaves out a portion. The sample lists under 150,000 clones; roughly 69% were seen once. The sequenced sample was PBMCs. The receptors come from a human donor in good health.

The CDR3 reads CASSVGTNTEAFF. The CDR3 DNA reads as TGTGCCAGCAGTGTGGGCACTAACACTGAAGCTTTCTTT. The chain combines TRBV2 with TRBJ1-1; D gene unclear. This CDR3 has 13 amino acids. Trimming pared 4 bases from V and 2 bases from J, leaving 8 bases between. CDR1 and CDR2 (germline): SNHLY, FYNNEI.

The J gene is TRBJ2-1, the V gene TRBV7-2, with a tentative D call TRBD2 (6 bases). CDR1 is SGHTA and CDR2 is FQGNSA in the germline V gene. This CDR3 comprises 14 residues. Trimming stripped 8 bases from V and 6 bases from J, with 17 bases between. CDR3 sequence: CASSDARAGNEQFF. The CDR3 region has the DNA TGTGCCAGCTCCGATGCGAGAGCGGGCAATGAGCAGTTCTTC.

J is TRBJ1-2 and V is TRBV5-4; 7 bases agree with TRBD1. Trimming cost V 3 bases and J 5 bases; bases outside gene matches: 10. Germline V gives CDR1 SGHNT, CDR2 YYREEE (reference sequence). The CDR3 covers 15 residues. CDR3 DNA: TGTGCCAGCAGCTGGGATGGGACAGCCCCTTATGGCTACACCTTC. This translates into CASSWDGTAPYGYTF.

CDR3 protein: CAWSTGWNNEKLFF. The CDR3 DNA reads TGTGCCTGGAGCACAGGGTGGAATAATGAAAAACTGTTTTTT. The chain links TRBV30 to TRBJ1-4, with D possibly being TRBD1 (6 bases). Germline V gene data show CDR1 as GTSNPN and CDR2 as SVGIG (reference sequence). CDR3 length equals 14 residues. V lost 3 bases to trimming and J lost 4 bases, with 12 bases between them.

The chain joins TRBV9 to TRBJ2-5; 7 bases align to TRBD2. The CDR3 contains 14 residues. Germline V lookup: CDR1 SGDLS, CDR2 YYNGEE. J gave up 4 bases and V 0 bases, and 3 bases lay outside the gene matches. CDR3 region: CASSVGASGETQYF. CDR3 DNA: TGTGCCAGCAGCGTAGGGGCTAGCGGAGAGACCCAGTACTTC.

This clone came up once. This chain uses TRBV28 with TRBJ1-5; unclear D gene. Trimming removed 3 bases at V and 0 bases at J, with 6 bases between. The CDR3 is made up of 14 amino acids. Germline V gives CDR1 MDHEN, CDR2 SYDVKM. CDR3 amino acids: CASSLGVSNQPQHF. The CDR3 nucleotides are TGTGCCAGCAGTTTGGGCGTTAGCAATCAGCCCCAGCATTTT.

For the CDR3, the DNA is TGTGCCTGGAGTACGGCTAGCGGGGGGTCACAAGAGACCCAGTACTTC. It codes for CAWSTASGGSQETQYF. J is TRBJ2-5 and V is TRBV30, with TRBD2 matching over 11 bases. Germline CDR1 reads GTSNPN; CDR2 reads SVGIG (reference sequence). The CDR3 consists of 16 residues. The junction had 7 bases not matched to a gene; V was cut back by 2 bases and J by 2 bases.

V is TRBV19 and J is TRBJ1-1; 8 nucleotides match TRBD1. The CDR3 is made up of 14 amino acids. V was clipped by 8 bases and J by 5 bases; unmatched bases: 10. Germline V CDR1 and CDR2: LNHDA, SQIVND (reference sequence). This CDR3 is CASRGQGVGTEAFF. Written as DNA, the CDR3 is TGTGCCAGTCGCGGACAGGGCGTGGGTACTGAAGCTTTCTTT.

V usage is TRBV5-5 and J usage is TRBJ2-7; TRBD1 agrees at 10 bases. V was pared by 3 bases and J by 5 bases, with 8 bases of the junction left unmatched. This CDR3 region has 15 residues. The germline V gene encodes CDR1 SGHKS and CDR2 YYEKEE (reference sequence). The CDR3 is CASSSAGQGSHEQYF. The CDR3 DNA is TGTGCCAGCAGCTCGGCGGGACAGGGGTCCCACGAGCAGTACTTC.

This chain links TRBV4-3 with TRBJ2-3; TRBD2 agrees at 9 bases. The germline V gene has CDR1 LGHNA and CDR2 YSLEER. The ends lost 5 bases at V and 3 bases at J; junction bases unmatched: 6. This CDR3 is built from 15 residues. CDR3 sequence (DNA): TGCGCCAGCAGCACCCGGGCGGGGGGGACAGATACGCAGTATTTT. It codes for CASSTRAGGTDTQYF.

The chain has TRBV2 and TRBJ1-1; 12 bases fit TRBD1. Germline lookup yields CDR1 SNHLY and CDR2 FYNNEI. Unmatched junction bases numbered 8, after V lost 6 bases and J lost 0 bases. This CDR3 region has 17 residues. The CDR3 region is CASSLGTGGSMNTEAFF. The CDR3 region has the DNA TGTGCCAGCAGCCTCGGGACAGGGGGCTCTATGAACACTGAAGCTTTCTTT.

This rearrangement joins TRBV9 to TRBJ2-7, with D perhaps TRBD1 (5 bases). This CDR3 has 14 amino acids. V shed 4 bases and J shed 2 bases, with 13 bases lying between them. Germline values: CDR1 SGDLS, CDR2 YYNGEE. CDR3 protein: CASSLLDITYEQYF. The DNA of the CDR3 is TGTGCCAGCAGCCTTTTGGACATCACCTACGAGCAGTACTTC.

The chain couples TRBV6-1 to TRBJ1-1, with 9 bases aligning to TRBD1. There are 14 residues in the CDR3. V was pared by 4 bases and J by 4 bases, with 4 bases of the junction left unmatched. Germline V gene data show CDR1 as MNHNS and CDR2 as SASEGT. The CDR3 DNA reads as TGTGCCAGCAGTGGTGGGACAGGGAGCACTGAAGCTTTCTTT. It specifies CASSGGTGSTEAFF.

V and J are TRBV4-2 and TRBJ2-5; 11 bases match TRBD2. The CDR3 has 18 amino acids. V trimming: 0 bases; J trimming: 2 bases; junction bases outside the gene matches: 8. Germline assignment: CDR1 LGHNA and CDR2 YNFKEQ. The CDR3 DNA reads as TGTGCCAGCAGCCAAGATTGGGGGGCTAGCGGGGGGCAAGAGACCCAGTACTTC. This encodes CASSQDWGASGGQETQYF.

The chain links TRBV9 to TRBJ2-7; 9 positions agree with TRBD2. Germline CDR1 is SGDLS and CDR2 is YYNGEE. Germline trimming cut 4 bases from V and 0 bases from J; bases unmatched to any gene: 14. The length of the CDR3 is 18 residues. In DNA, the CDR3 is TGTGCCAGCAGCCCACTAAGCGGGGGGACAAAAAGCTCCTACGAGCAGTACTTC. This translates into CASSPLSGGTKSSYEQYF.

The CDR3 spells CASSLPRAGGGDTQYF. CDR3 coding DNA: TGTGCCAGCAGCCTCCCCCGGGCGGGAGGAGGGGATACGCAGTATTTT. The V and J genes are TRBV7-2 and TRBJ2-3; 8 bases agree with TRBD2. Germline CDR1 is SGHTA and CDR2 is FQGNSA. The CDR3 totals 16 residues. The V gene end was trimmed by 5 bases and the J gene end by 6 bases; junction bases not matched to a gene: 13.

This clone was seen only a few times. The chain links TRBV7-9 to TRBJ2-1; D call uncertain. V gave up 6 bases and J gave up 5 bases, with 5 bases separating them. Germline V CDR1 and CDR2: SEHNR, FQNEAQ (reference sequence). The CDR3 contains 11 residues. The CDR3 spells CASSQNNEQFF. The CDR3 nucleotides are TGTGCCAGCAGTCAAAACAATGAGCAGTTCTTC.

The chain recombines TRBV7-8 with TRBJ2-7; tentatively, D is TRBD2 (7 bases). V lost 2 bases and J 4 bases, leaving 15 bases between the germline ends. CDR3 length equals 15 residues. Germline assignment: CDR1 SGHVS and CDR2 FQNEAQ. CDR3 coding DNA: TGTGCCAGCAGCTTACGGCGGGGAGGGGGGTACGAGCAGTACTTC. This encodes CASSLRRGGGYEQYF.